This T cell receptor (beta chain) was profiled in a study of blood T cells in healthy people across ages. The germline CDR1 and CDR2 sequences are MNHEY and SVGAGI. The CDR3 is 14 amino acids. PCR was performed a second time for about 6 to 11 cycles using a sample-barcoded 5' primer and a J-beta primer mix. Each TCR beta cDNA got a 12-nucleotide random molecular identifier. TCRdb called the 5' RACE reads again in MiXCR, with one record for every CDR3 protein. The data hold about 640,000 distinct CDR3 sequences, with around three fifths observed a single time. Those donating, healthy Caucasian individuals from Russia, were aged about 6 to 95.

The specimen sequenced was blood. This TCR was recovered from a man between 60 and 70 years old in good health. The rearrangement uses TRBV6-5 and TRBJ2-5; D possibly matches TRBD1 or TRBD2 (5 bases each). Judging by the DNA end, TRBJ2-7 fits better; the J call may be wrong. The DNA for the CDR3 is TGTGCCAGCAGCGGGGCCCAGGGCTACTACGAGCAGTACTTC. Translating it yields CASSGAQGYYEQYF.